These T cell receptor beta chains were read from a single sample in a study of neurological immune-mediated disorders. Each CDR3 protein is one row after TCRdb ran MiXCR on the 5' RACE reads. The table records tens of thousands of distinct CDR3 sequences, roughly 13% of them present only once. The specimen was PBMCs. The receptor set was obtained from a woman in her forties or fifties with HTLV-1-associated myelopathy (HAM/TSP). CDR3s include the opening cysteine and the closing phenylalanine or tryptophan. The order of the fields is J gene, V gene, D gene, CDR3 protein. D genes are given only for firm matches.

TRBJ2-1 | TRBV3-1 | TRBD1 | CASSRPPGQGVHEQFF
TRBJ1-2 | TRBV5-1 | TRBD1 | CASSPLDRDYGYTF
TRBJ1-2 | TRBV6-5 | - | CASSYAWGRDYGYTF
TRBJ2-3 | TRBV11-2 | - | CASSSKGYGPSTDTQYF
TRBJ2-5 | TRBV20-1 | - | CSAQDPRKLEETQYF
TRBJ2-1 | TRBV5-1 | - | CASSLAVTLEDEQFF
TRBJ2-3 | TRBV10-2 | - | CATKGGTSRTDTQYF
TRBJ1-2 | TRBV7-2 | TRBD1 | CASSRRWDSPYGYTF
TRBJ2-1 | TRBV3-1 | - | CASSFYICSAIPTKRGWYEQFF
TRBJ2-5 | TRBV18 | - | CASSPSRESQETQYF
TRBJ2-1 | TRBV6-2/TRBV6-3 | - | CASSYEGVHNEQFF
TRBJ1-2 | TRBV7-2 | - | CASSLSTAAINYGYTF
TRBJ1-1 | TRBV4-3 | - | CASSRATDGNTEAFF
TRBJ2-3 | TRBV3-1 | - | CASSQDPASLDTQYF
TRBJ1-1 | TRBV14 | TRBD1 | CASSQLRQGGTEAFF
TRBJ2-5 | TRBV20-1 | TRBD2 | CSARAFRTSGGVQETQYF
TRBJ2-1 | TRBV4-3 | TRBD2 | CASSQDGGRLNEQFF
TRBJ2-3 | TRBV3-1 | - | CVSSLGRGDTQYF
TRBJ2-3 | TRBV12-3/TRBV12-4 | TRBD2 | CASSFRTSGGAGTDTQYF
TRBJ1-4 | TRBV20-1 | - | CSARAGRPGEKLFF